Listed below are T cell receptor beta chains from one sample, sequenced in a study of cytomegalovirus exposure and HLA in healthy donors. Only in-frame clones appear in the TCRdb table, and some are missing; sequencing was by immunoSEQ multiplex PCR. The profile shows about 170,000 clones, roughly 72% of them singletons. Material: PBMCs. These receptors all come from a woman in her 30s in good health and CMV-seropositive. The CDR3 runs from the conserved cysteine through the conserved F or W. The D gene is left open where the match is weak. Some rows mark clone size as missing; the rest say once, few, many or name a class of expanded clone.

abundance	j_gene	d_gene	v_gene	CDR3nt	CDR3aa
.	TRBJ1-2	.	TRBV7-2	TGTGCCAGCAGCAAGGGGCCGCCGCGGGGTGGAGGCTACACCTTC	CASSKGPPRGGGYTF
.	TRBJ1-5	TRBD1	TRBV9	TGTGCCAGCAGCGTTGGGACAGGGGTTGGTCAGCCCCAGCATTTT	CASSVGTGVGQPQHF
.	TRBJ2-3	TRBD2	TRBV19	TGTGCCAGTAGTATGGTTGCGGGAGGGCCCACAGATACGCAGTATTTT	CASSMVAGGPTDTQYF
.	TRBJ1-2	.	TRBV7-9	TGTGCCAGCAGCTTAGTCGTCGGGGAATATGGCTACACCTTC	CASSLVVGEYGYTF
.	TRBJ2-2	TRBD1	TRBV9	TGTGCCAGCGAACAGGGGGGGAACACCGGGGAGCTGTTTTTT	CASEQGGNTGELFF
.	TRBJ1-5	.	TRBV18	TGTGCCAGCTCACCGGACTCCGGGAATCAGCCCCAGCATTTT	CASSPDSGNQPQHF
.	TRBJ2-2	TRBD2	TRBV27	TGTGCCAGCAGTTCGTCACTAGCGGGAGGCCCCGGGGAGCTGTTTTTT	CASSSSLAGGPGELFF
.	TRBJ2-7	.	TRBV27	TGTGCCAGCAAGGAGGGGGCCGCCAGGGAGCAGTACTTC	CASKEGAAREQYF
.	TRBJ2-1	TRBD2	TRBV19	TGTGCCAGTACCCTCGGGGCGGGAGGCTACAATGAGCAGTTCTTC	CASTLGAGGYNEQFF
.	TRBJ2-3	.	TRBV9	TGTGCCAGCAGCGTAGGGGTAGCGCCCAGCACAGATACGCAGTATTTT	CASSVGVAPSTDTQYF
.	TRBJ1-4	.	TRBV27	TGTGCCAGCGTTGAAGGGGTGGGGGAAAAACTGTTTTTT	CASVEGVGEKLFF
.	TRBJ2-2	.	TRBV7-2	TGTGCCAGCAGCTTAGTAACCGGGGAGCTGTTTTTT	CASSLVTGELFF
.	TRBJ1-6	TRBD1	TRBV7-2	TGTGCCAGCAGCTTAGGGATTCTGGGGACAGGGTTCAATTCACCCCTCCACTTT	CASSLGILGTGFNSPLHF
.	TRBJ1-4	.	TRBV6-5	TGTGCCAGCAGCCATCGACGGGGAGTCAATGAAAAACTGTTTTTT	CASSHRRGVNEKLFF
.	TRBJ1-5	TRBD1	TRBV6-6	TGTGCCACCTCGACAGGGGACGGAAGTCAGCCCCAGCATTTT	CATSTGDGSQPQHF
.	TRBJ2-5	TRBD2	TRBV7-2	TGTGCCAGCAGCTTAGGGACTAGCGGGGGCCAAGAGACCCAGTACTTC	CASSLGTSGGQETQYF
.	TRBJ1-6	TRBD1	TRBV18	TGTGCCAGCTCACCACTTTCGGGACAGGGTGCTTCACCCCTCCACTTT	CASSPLSGQGASPLHF
.	TRBJ1-1	TRBD1	TRBV30	TGTGCCTCCGCGACCGGGACAGGGCACACTGAAGCTTTCTTT	CASATGTGHTEAFF
.	TRBJ1-2	.	TRBV19	TGTGCCAGTAGTCGGACAACCACTAACTATGGCTACACCTTC	CASSRTTTNYGYTF
once	TRBJ2-5	TRBD2	TRBV4-3	TGCGCCAGCAGCCAAGATGCGGGGGGGCTTGGGGAGACCCAGTACTTC	CASSQDAGGLGETQYF
.	TRBJ2-7	.	TRBV5-8	TGTGCCAGCAGCCCTATAAACTACGAGCAGTACTTC	CASSPINYEQYF
.	TRBJ2-5	TRBD2	TRBV6-5	TGTGCCAGCAGTTACGACCCCGGGACTAGCGTGGGGACCCAGTACTTC	CASSYDPGTSVGTQYF
.	TRBJ2-5	TRBD2	TRBV5-6	TGTGCCAGCTTGGGGAGGGTTCAAGAGACCCAGTACTTC	CASLGRVQETQYF
once	TRBJ1-1	.	TRBV30	TGTGCCTGGAGTCCCAACCCTGGCAGGGTAGAAGCTTTCTTT	CAWSPNPGRVEAFF
.	TRBJ2-7	TRBD2	TRBV9	TGTGCCAGCAGCGCCCGGGACTACACCTCCTACGAGCAGTACTTC	CASSARDYTSYEQYF
once	TRBJ1-2	.	TRBV19	TGTGCCAGTAGTATAGCCCTGAGGGACAAAAGACATGGCTACACCTTC	CASSIALRDKRHGYTF
.	TRBJ1-2	TRBD1	TRBV7-9	TGTGCCAGCAGCCCTAGGGGGTCCCAGGGGGCGTTATTCAATGGCTACACCTTC	CASSPRGSQGALFNGYTF
.	TRBJ1-2	TRBD1	TRBV10-3	TGTGCCACCTCGGGACAGGCGATATTCTACACCTTC	CATSGQAIFYTF
few	TRBJ2-3	.	TRBV28	TGTGCCAGCAGTTTCCGTAACACAGATACGCAGTATTTT	CASSFRNTDTQYF
.	TRBJ2-1	.	TRBV27	TGTGGTGCACGGAGCTCCTACAATGAGCAGTTCTTC	CGARSSYNEQFF
.	TRBJ1-3	.	TRBV14	TGTGCCAGCAGCTTTGGACAGCTCCTCTCTGGAAACACCATATATTTT	CASSFGQLLSGNTIYF
.	TRBJ2-5	.	TRBV9	TGTGCCAGCAGCGTAGATTACGGGAGAGAGACCCAGTACTTC	CASSVDYGRETQYF
once	TRBJ2-6	.	TRBV5-6	TGTGCCAGCAGCGTGGTACAGGGCTCTGGGGCCAACGTCCTGACTTTC	CASSVVQGSGANVLTF
few	TRBJ2-7	.	TRBV2	TGTGCCAGCAGGAACAGTGAGCAGTACTTC	CASRNSEQYF
few	TRBJ1-6	.	TRBV7-2	TGTGCCAGCAGAGACAGGAAATATAATTCACCCCTCCACTTT	CASRDRKYNSPLHF
.	TRBJ1-6	TRBD1	TRBV6-5	TGTGCCAGCCGGGACAGGGGCTTGTCACCCCTCCACTTT	CASRDRGLSPLHF
.	TRBJ2-5	.	TRBV9	TGTGCCAGCAGCGTAGCTCTAGGAGAGACCCAGTACTTC	CASSVALGETQYF
.	TRBJ1-1	.	TRBV6-5	TGTGCCAGCAGCGCGCGGGGAGCTTCAAACACTGAAGCTTTCTTT	CASSARGASNTEAFF
.	TRBJ1-1	.	TRBV19	TGTGCCAGTAGTACCCCCAGGGGGAACACTGAAGCTTTCTTT	CASSTPRGNTEAFF
.	TRBJ2-7	TRBD1	TRBV5-4	TGTGCCAGCAGCTTGGGACAGGGAGTCAACGAGCAGTACTTC	CASSLGQGVNEQYF
once	TRBJ2-1	TRBD2	TRBV5-4	TGTGCCAGCAGCTCTCTAGCGGGAGGTTGGTATGAGCAGTTCTTC	CASSSLAGGWYEQFF
.	TRBJ2-1	.	TRBV27	TGTGCCAGCAGCCTGGACCGGGGCTACAATGAGCAGTTCTTC	CASSLDRGYNEQFF
.	TRBJ2-7	TRBD1	TRBV4-3	TGCGCCAGCAGCCAAGACAGGGGGTCCTACGAGCAGTACTTC	CASSQDRGSYEQYF
.	TRBJ2-7	.	TRBV10-1	TGCGCCAGCAGTGATGAGGACTCCTACGAGCAGTACTTC	CASSDEDSYEQYF
.	TRBJ2-3	.	TRBV27	TGTGCCAGCAGTGAAACAGCCGCTCGGCAGTATTTT	CASSETAARQYF
.	TRBJ1-1	.	TRBV5-1	TGCGCCAGCAGACGGGTCTCTGGAGAAGCTTTCTTT	CASRRVSGEAFF
.	TRBJ2-7	TRBD1	TRBV5-1	TGCGCCAGCAGCAATTACAGGGGTCTCTCCTACGAGCAGTACTTC	CASSNYRGLSYEQYF
.	TRBJ2-2	TRBD1	TRBV4-1	TGCGCCAGCAGCCCCTTCCAGGGGGACGTAAGGGAGCTGTTTTTT	CASSPFQGDVRELFF
few	TRBJ2-7	.	TRBV5-1	TGCGCCAGCACTCTTGGCCAGGGGAATTACGAGCAGTACTTC	CASTLGQGNYEQYF